Following are 17 T cell receptor beta chains from one sample sequenced in a study of shared clonotypes between healthy human individuals. Produced via immunoSEQ multiplex PCR; TCRdb's table is partial and in-frame only. Seen here are about 1.1 million clones, approximately 80% observed once, and the top ten hold about 0.89%. Sequences were obtained from memory CD4+ T cells from PBMCs. The subset was: CD45RA-negative fraction. The origin of the receptors is a man in his late teens or twenties in good health. Some clones in this sample may be carry-over from other donors' samples.

The rearrangement joins TRBV27 to TRBJ2-3, with D possibly being TRBD2 (5 bases). This CDR3 region has 15 residues. V was pared by 6 bases and J by 1 base, with 14 bases between. Germline V gene data show CDR1 as MNHEY and CDR2 as SMNVEV (reference sequence). CDR3 coding DNA: TGTGCCAGCAGCCCGACGGGGAGAGGCACAGATACGCAGTATTTT. Protein: CASSPTGRGTDTQYF.

The chain links TRBV20-1 to TRBJ2-3, with D tentatively TRBD2 (5 bases). This CDR3 spans 11 amino acids. CDR1 DFQATT and CDR2 SNEGSKA come from the germline V gene (reference sequence). V was pared by 7 bases and J by 0 bases, with 5 bases between. Here the CDR3 DNA reads TGCAGTGGCGGGAGCACAGATACGCAGTATTTT. It yields the protein CSGGSTDTQYF.

The V call is TRBV5-6, the J call TRBJ2-5; no firm D call. Between the trimmed V and J ends, which lost 0 bases and 2 bases, there was a span of 8 bases. Germline loops: CDR1 SGHDT, CDR2 YYEEEE. CDR3 length: 14 residues. CDR3 sequence reads: CASSLVSFQETQYF. CDR3 coding DNA: TGTGCCAGCAGCTTGGTTTCCTTTCAAGAGACCCAGTACTTC.

The chain has TRBV7-3 and TRBJ2-1; 9 bases are shared with TRBD2. The CDR3 spans 15 residues. Unmatched junction bases numbered 10, after V lost 6 bases and J lost 7 bases. CDR1 and CDR2 from the germline V gene are SGHTA and FQGTGA. CDR3: CASSPKLAGLNEQFF. Here the CDR3 DNA reads TGTGCCAGCAGTCCGAAGCTAGCGGGGTTAAATGAGCAGTTCTTC.

The chain employs TRBV30 and TRBJ2-6; D may be TRBD1 (7 bases). CDR3 length: 17 residues. The germline V gene has CDR1 GTSNPN and CDR2 SVGIG (reference sequence). CDR3 DNA sequence: TGTGCTTTTTATATCAGGGGGGACTCCTCTGGGGCCAACGTCCTGACTTTC. Encoded protein: CAFYIRGDSSGANVLTF.

The rearrangement links TRBV5-1 to TRBJ2-5; tentatively, D is TRBD1 (6 bases). The CDR3 is 14 amino acids. Germline V gene lookup returns CDR1 SGHRS and CDR2 YFSETQ. The V and J ends lost 5 bases and 0 bases respectively, with 11 bases between them. CDR3 sequence reads: CASRGRQDQETQYF. The CDR3 nucleotides read TGCGCCAGCAGGGGCAGACAGGACCAAGAGACCCAGTACTTC.

The rearrangement links TRBV5-1 to TRBJ2-5, with D perhaps assigned TRBD1 or TRBD2 (5 bases each). Trimming cost V 3 bases and J 7 bases, with 10 bases left between them. This CDR3 has 12 amino acids. Looked up from germline, CDR1 is SGHRS and CDR2 is YFSETQ. The CDR3 loop reads CASSWDDGTQYF. The CDR3 DNA reads as TGCGCCAGCAGCTGGGACGACGGGACCCAGTACTTC. Complete variable domain (other parts from reference TRBV5-1 and TRBJ2-5): KAGVTQTPRYLIKTRGQQVTLSCSPISGHRSVSWYQQTPGQGLQFLFEYFSETQRNKGNFPGRFSGRQFSNSRSEMNVSTLELGDSALYLCASSWDDGTQYFGPGTRLLVL.

The chain carries TRBV10-3 and TRBJ2-7; perhaps TRBD2 as D (6 bases). V was pared by 8 bases and J by 5 bases, with 19 bases between. The CDR3 sequence is 14 residues long. Germline loops: CDR1 ENHRY, CDR2 SYGVKD. The CDR3 reads CAIGVGGDKDEQYF. Written as DNA, the CDR3 is TGTGCCATCGGCGTGGGAGGAGATAAGGACGAGCAGTACTTC.

The rearrangement uses TRBV11-2 and TRBJ2-7; 16 bases are a match to TRBD2. This CDR3 contains 15 residues. Per the germline V gene, CDR1 is SGHAT and CDR2 is FQNNGV. J gave up 7 bases and V 5 bases, and 5 bases lay outside the gene matches. CDR3 residues: CASSPGTSGRGEQYF. CDR3 nucleotides: TGTGCCAGCAGCCCCGGGACTAGCGGGAGGGGTGAGCAGTACTTC.

This chain joins TRBV2 and TRBJ1-1; D is uncertain. This CDR3 is 11 amino acids long. With 2 bases removed from V and 10 bases from J, the gap between germline ends came to 8 bases. Per germline, CDR1 SNHLY and CDR2 FYNNEI. Here the CDR3 DNA reads TGTGCCAGCAGTGAACAAGATCGAGCTTTCTTT. It codes for CASSEQDRAFF.

This clone showed up just once. V usage is TRBV18 and J usage is TRBJ1-2, with a tentative D call TRBD1 (5 bases). CDR1 and CDR2 (germline): KGHSH, LQKENI. The V gene lost 2 bases and the J gene lost 5 bases, with 12 bases spanning the gap. CDR3 length: 14 residues. CDR3 DNA sequence: TGTGCCAGCTCACCAACCGGGACTGGATATGGCTACACCTTC. Amino acids: CASSPTGTGYGYTF.

This chain uses TRBV5-1 with TRBJ2-7; TRBD1 is a possible D gene (5 bases). The CDR3 is 14 residues long. The germline V and J ends were trimmed by 5 bases and 0 bases, with 12 bases remaining between them. The V gene's germline CDR1 is SGHRS and CDR2 YFSETQ. The CDR3 region has the DNA TGCGCCAGCAGAACGACCGACAGCTCCTACGAGCAGTACTTC. Translating it yields CASRTTDSSYEQYF.

The chain has TRBV6-5 and TRBJ2-7, with D unclear. CDR1 MNHEY and CDR2 SVGAGI come from the germline V gene. CDR3 length equals 14 residues. The V gene lost 6 bases and the J gene lost 2 bases, with 14 bases spanning the gap. The CDR3 DNA reads as TGTGCCAGCAGCCCTAGGGAAGGCGCCTACGAGCAGTACTTC. Translation gives CASSPREGAYEQYF.

The J gene is TRBJ2-7, the V gene TRBV15; D is unresolved. The ends were cut back, 1 base at V and 0 bases at J, with 7 bases in the middle. The CDR3 has 14 residues. Germline CDR1 and CDR2: LNHNV and YYDKDF (reference sequence). CDR3 DNA sequence: TGTGCCACCAGCAGAGTTCTCCTCTCCTACGAGCAGTACTTC. Protein: CATSRVLLSYEQYF.

CDR3 in amino acids: CASSLAPRDTQYF. Written as DNA, the CDR3 is TGTGCCAGCAGCTTAGCGCCCCGAGATACGCAGTATTTT. The V and J genes are TRBV7-2 and TRBJ2-3, with unresolved D. CDR1 SGHTA and CDR2 FQGNSA come from the germline V gene. This CDR3 region has 13 residues. V lost 0 bases, J lost 5 bases, and 6 bases lay in between.

The chain is built from TRBV6-5 and TRBJ2-7; tentative D call: TRBD2 (6 bases). V shed 8 bases and J shed 6 bases, with 14 bases lying between them. The germline V gene has CDR1 MNHEY and CDR2 SVGAGI. CDR3 length: 12 residues. CDR3: CASRFMGGEQYF. The CDR3 nucleotides are TGTGCCAGCCGTTTTATGGGGGGCGAGCAGTACTTC.

This chain joins TRBV30 and TRBJ2-5; 7 bases line up with TRBD1. This CDR3 is 13 amino acids long. Germline trimming cut 1 base from V and 6 bases from J; bases unmatched to any gene: 5. CDR1 GTSNPN and CDR2 SVGIG come from the germline V gene (reference sequence). CDR3 protein: CAWSDRGAKTQYF. The CDR3 region has the DNA TGTGCCTGGAGTGACAGGGGCGCGAAGACCCAGTACTTC.